The 7 T cell receptor beta chains given below trace back to one sample, sequenced in a study of molecular identifiers for immune sequencing clone quantification. TCRdb recomputed calls from the PCR reads with MiXCR, one row per CDR3 protein. The data show tens of thousands of distinct CDR3 sequences, less than 20% seen once. Material: naive CD8+ T cells from blood, with Jurkat cell RNA spiked in. Subset reported: FACS-sorted CD8+CD4-CCR7+CD45RA+ naive T cells. These receptors were obtained from a human donor in good health. Some libraries in this study had Jurkat cell RNA spiked in.

This clonotype has at least ten counts. The V and J genes are TRBV12-5 and TRBJ2-6; D is unresolved. This CDR3 has 14 residues. Germline V gene lookup returns CDR1 LGHNT and CDR2 FRNRAP. The V end lost 1 base, the J end lost 4 bases, and 5 bases lay between the germline ends. Written as DNA, the CDR3 is TGTGCTAGTGGTTTGGGGAACGGGGCCAACGTCCTGACTTTC. Encoded protein: CASGLGNGANVLTF.

This clonotype was counted many times. V usage is TRBV9 and J usage is TRBJ2-3; D might be TRBD1 or TRBD2, each matching 5 bases. Germline CDR1 is SGDLS and CDR2 is YYNGEE. V lost 0 bases and J 10 bases, leaving 12 bases between the germline ends. The CDR3 totals 13 residues. The CDR3 spells CASSVALGESQYF. The CDR3 nucleotides are TGTGCCAGCAGCGTAGCCCTAGGGGAGTCGCAGTATTTT.

In this sample, this clonotype turned up many times. The rearrangement joins TRBV29-1 to TRBJ2-1; D perhaps matches TRBD1 (5 bases). The CDR3 has 11 amino acids. Germline CDR1 is SQVTM and CDR2 is ANQGSEA. V lost 8 bases, J lost 5 bases, and 10 bases lay in between. In DNA form, the CDR3 reads TGCAGCTCGAGCAGGGACAATGAGCAGTTCTTC. Residues: CSSSRDNEQFF.

This clonotype occurred many times. The chain is built from TRBV9 and TRBJ2-7; D is ambiguous. V was shortened by 0 bases and J by 3 bases, with 10 bases between the two germline ends. Germline V CDR1 and CDR2: SGDLS, YYNGEE. The CDR3 consists of 14 residues. The CDR3 here is CASSVGSADYEQYF. In DNA, the CDR3 is TGTGCCAGCAGCGTAGGTTCGGCAGACTACGAGCAGTACTTC. Full variable domain (remainder filled in from reference TRBV9 and TRBJ2-7): DSGVTQTPKHLITATGQRVTLRCSPRSGDLSVYWYQQSLDQGLQFLIQYYNGEERAKGNILERFSAQQFPDLHSELNLSSLELGDSALYFCASSVGSADYEQYFGPGTRLTVT.

A note on this clonotype: This could be a read error, since a much larger clone is one nucleotide away. This chain uses TRBV4-3 with TRBJ2-3, with a tentative D call TRBD2 (6 bases). Germline V gene sequence: CDR1 LGHNA, CDR2 YSLEER. The CDR3 contains 15 residues. CDR3 in amino acids: CTSSQGLTVTDTQYF. In nucleotides, the CDR3 is TGCACCAGCAGCCAAGGACTAACAGTCACAGATACGCAGTATTTT.

This clonotype showed up many times. The chain uses TRBV6-1 and TRBJ2-2; D is perhaps TRBD1 (5 bases). The CDR3 is made up of 15 amino acids. Germline loops: CDR1 MNHNS, CDR2 SASEGT. The V end was cut by 2 bases, the J end by 5 bases, with 12 bases between. The CDR3 region is CASSELRVPTGELFF. The DNA of the CDR3 is TGTGCCAGCAGTGAACTCAGGGTCCCGACCGGGGAGCTGTTTTTT.

This clonotype was counted ten times or more. This chain links TRBV14 with TRBJ2-7; D gene unclear. CDR1 and CDR2 (germline): SGHDN, FVKESK. The germline V and J ends were trimmed by 1 base and 6 bases, with 19 bases remaining between them. The CDR3 runs to 16 residues. In nucleotides, the CDR3 is TGTGCCAGCAGCCAAGGGCACGTATCAATGTGGTCCGAGCAGTACTTC. Amino acids: CASSQGHVSMWSEQYF.